This T cell receptor beta chain was retrieved from a study of cytomegalovirus exposure and HLA in healthy donors. In the PCR, 60 Vbeta and 13 Jbeta primers were used. Sequencing used immunoSEQ multiplex PCR; TCRdb keeps in-frame clones, though not all of them. The top ten clones hold approximately 13% of a sample with about 160,000 clones, roughly four fifths of them seen once. Study outcomes and limitations: Overall, roughly 150 TCR beta chains were annotated as cytomegalovirus-associated. Most TCR sequences were seen very rarely across donors, but some public TCRs occurred in many. Solely CMV serostatus was available to characterize immune exposure.

On this clone: What it recognizes is unknown.

There are 13 residues in the CDR3. Trimming pared 1 base from V and 13 bases from J, leaving 14 bases between. Germline-derived CDR1 and CDR2 are SGHTA and FQGNSA. Sequences were obtained from PBMCs. The chain uses TRBV7-2 and TRBJ2-1; D not certain. The TCR originated in a woman between 45 and 60 years old in good health and CMV-seronegative. The DNA of the CDR3 is TGTGCCAGCAGCTTAGAAATAGACTTCCTCCAGTTCTTC. It is translated as CASSLEIDFLQFF.